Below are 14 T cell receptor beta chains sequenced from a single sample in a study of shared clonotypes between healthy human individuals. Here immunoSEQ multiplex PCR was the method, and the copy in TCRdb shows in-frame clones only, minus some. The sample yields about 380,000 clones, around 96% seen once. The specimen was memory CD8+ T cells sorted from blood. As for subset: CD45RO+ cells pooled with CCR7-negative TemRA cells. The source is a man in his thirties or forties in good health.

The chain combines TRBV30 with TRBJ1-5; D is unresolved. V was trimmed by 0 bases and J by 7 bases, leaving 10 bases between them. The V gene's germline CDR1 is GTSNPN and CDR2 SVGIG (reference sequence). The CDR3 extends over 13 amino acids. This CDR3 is CAWSVSLEQPQHF. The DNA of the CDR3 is TGTGCCTGGAGTGTAAGCCTGGAGCAGCCCCAGCATTTT.

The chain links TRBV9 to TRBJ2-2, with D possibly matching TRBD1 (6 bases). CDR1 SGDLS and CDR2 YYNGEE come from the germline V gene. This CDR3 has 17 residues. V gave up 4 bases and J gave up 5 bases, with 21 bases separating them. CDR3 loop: CASSPYYVTGPTGELFF. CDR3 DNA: TGTGCCAGCAGCCCCTACTACGTGACAGGACCGACCGGGGAGCTGTTTTTT.

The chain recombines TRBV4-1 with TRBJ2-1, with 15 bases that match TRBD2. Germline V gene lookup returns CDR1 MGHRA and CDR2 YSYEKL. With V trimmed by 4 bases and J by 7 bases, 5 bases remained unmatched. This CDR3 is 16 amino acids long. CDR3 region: CASSLPGTSGRNEQFF. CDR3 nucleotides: TGCGCCAGCAGCCTTCCGGGGACTAGCGGGAGGAATGAGCAGTTCTTC.

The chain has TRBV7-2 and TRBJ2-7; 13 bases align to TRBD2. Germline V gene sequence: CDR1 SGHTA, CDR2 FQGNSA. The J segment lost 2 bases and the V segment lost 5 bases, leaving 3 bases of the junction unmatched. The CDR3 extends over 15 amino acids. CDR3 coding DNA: TGTGCCAGCAGCGCTACTAGCGGGAGGGCCTACGAGCAGTACTTC. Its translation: CASSATSGRAYEQYF.

The CDR3 spells CASSLEFDKRRETQYF. As DNA, the CDR3 is TGTGCCAGCAGTTTAGAGTTCGACAAACGACGGGAGACCCAGTACTTC. The rearrangement uses TRBV28 and TRBJ2-5, with no clear D. Looked up from germline, CDR1 is MDHEN and CDR2 is SYDVKM. V dropped 2 bases and J dropped 5 bases, with 18 bases sitting between them. The CDR3 is 16 residues long.

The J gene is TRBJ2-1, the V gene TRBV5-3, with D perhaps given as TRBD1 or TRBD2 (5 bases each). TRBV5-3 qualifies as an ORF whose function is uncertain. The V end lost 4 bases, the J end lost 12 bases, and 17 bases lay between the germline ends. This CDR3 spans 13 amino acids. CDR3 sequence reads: CARSGITRGVQFF. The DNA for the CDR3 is TGTGCCAGAAGCGGGATCACTAGGGGTGTGCAGTTCTTC.

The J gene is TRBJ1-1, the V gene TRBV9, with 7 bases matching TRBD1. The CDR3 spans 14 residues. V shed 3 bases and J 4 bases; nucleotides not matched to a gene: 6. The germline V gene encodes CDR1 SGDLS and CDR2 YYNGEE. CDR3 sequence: CASSEGGLTTEAFF. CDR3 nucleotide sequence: TGTGCCAGCAGCGAAGGGGGCTTGACCACTGAAGCTTTCTTT.

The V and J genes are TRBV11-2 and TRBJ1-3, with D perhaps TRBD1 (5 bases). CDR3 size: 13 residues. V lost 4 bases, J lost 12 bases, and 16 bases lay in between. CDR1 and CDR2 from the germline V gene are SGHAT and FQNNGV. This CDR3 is CASSSEPPGYIYF. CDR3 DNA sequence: TGTGCCAGCAGCTCCGAGCCCCCAGGGTACATATATTTT.

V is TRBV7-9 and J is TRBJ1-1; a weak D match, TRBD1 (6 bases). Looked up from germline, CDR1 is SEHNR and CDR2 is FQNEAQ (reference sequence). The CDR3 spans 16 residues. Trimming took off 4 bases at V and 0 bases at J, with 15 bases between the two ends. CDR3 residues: CASSSEDRLMNTEAFF. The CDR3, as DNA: TGTGCCAGCAGCTCTGAGGACAGATTAATGAACACTGAAGCTTTCTTT. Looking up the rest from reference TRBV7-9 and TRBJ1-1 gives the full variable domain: DTGVSQNPRHKITKRGQNVTFRCDPISEHNRLYWYRQTLGQGPEFLTYFQNEAQLEKSRLLSDRFSAERPKGSFSTLEIQRTEQGDSAMYLCASSSEDRLMNTEAFFGQGTRLTVV.

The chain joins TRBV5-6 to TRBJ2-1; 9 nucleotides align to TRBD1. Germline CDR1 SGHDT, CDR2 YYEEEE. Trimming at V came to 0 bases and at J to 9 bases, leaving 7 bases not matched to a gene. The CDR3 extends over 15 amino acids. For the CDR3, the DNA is TGTGCCAGCAGCTTGGTACAGGGGGCCATCTCTGAGCAGTTCTTC. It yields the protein CASSLVQGAISEQFF.

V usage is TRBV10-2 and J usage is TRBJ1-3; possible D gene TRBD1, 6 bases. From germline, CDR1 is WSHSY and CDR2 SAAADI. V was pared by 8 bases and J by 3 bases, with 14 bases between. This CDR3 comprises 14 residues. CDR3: CASSDSPYGNTIYF. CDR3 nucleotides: TGCGCCAGCTCGGACAGCCCCTATGGAAACACCATATATTTT.

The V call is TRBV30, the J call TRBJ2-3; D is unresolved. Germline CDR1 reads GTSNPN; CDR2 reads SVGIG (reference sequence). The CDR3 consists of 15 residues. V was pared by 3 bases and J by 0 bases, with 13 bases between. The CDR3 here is CAWRASTLSTDTQYF. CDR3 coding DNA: TGTGCCTGGAGGGCCTCGACACTCAGCACAGATACGCAGTATTTT.

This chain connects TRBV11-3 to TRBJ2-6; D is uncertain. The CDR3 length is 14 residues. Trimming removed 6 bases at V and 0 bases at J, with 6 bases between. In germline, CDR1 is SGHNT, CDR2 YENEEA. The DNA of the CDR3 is TGTGCCAGCAGTTCCGACTCTGGGGCCAACGTCCTGACTTTC. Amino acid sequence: CASSSDSGANVLTF.

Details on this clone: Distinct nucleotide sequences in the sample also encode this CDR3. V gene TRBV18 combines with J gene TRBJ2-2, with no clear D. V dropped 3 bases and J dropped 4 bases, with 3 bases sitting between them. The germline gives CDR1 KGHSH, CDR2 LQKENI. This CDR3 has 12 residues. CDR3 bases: TGTGCCAGCTCACCTGGCACCGGGGAGCTGTTTTTT. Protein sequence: CASSPGTGELFF.